These T cell receptor beta chains were read from a single sample in a study of Ad26.COV2.S vaccination and SARS-CoV-2 variants. TCRdb's table, derived via immunoSEQ multiplex PCR, lists solely in-frame clones and lacks some. Here the sample spans 450,000 to 550,000 clones, 89% being singletons. Sequencing used peripheral blood, obtained in a trial of Ad26.COV2.S vaccine versus placebo. Receptor source: a person aged 18-65 years who received the Ad26.COV2.S COVID-19 vaccine or a placebo. Each CDR3 is given with its conserved first and last residue. The order of the fields is clone size, J gene, V gene, D gene, CDR3 protein, CDR3 DNA. The D gene is left open where the match is weak. Not all rows give a size; the values are once, few, many and, for expanded clones, a class.

-	TRBJ1-2	TRBV6-5	-	CASRTHLPYGYTF	TGTGCCAGCAGAACACACCTGCCCTATGGCTACACCTTC
-	TRBJ1-6	TRBV15	-	CATSRDQGSPLHF	TGTGCCACCAGCAGAGATCAAGGTTCACCCCTCCACTTT
-	TRBJ2-3	TRBV21-1	-	CASNSSGSADTQYF	TGTGCCAGCAACTCTAGCGGGAGTGCAGATACGCAGTATTTT
-	TRBJ2-3	TRBV7-2	TRBD2	CASSLGGGPTDTQYF	TGTGCCAGCAGCTTGGGCGGGGGACCCACAGATACGCAGTATTTT
-	TRBJ1-2	TRBV5-1	-	CASSLQGTGYGYTF	TGCGCCAGCAGCCTTCAGGGGACTGGCTATGGCTACACCTTC
-	TRBJ2-1	TRBV6-5	-	CASSLRVAWDEQFF	TGTGCCAGCAGTCTTCGGGTAGCGTGGGATGAGCAGTTCTTC
-	TRBJ2-3	TRBV10-3	TRBD2	CAISDSRGEKYTDTQYF	TGTGCCATCAGTGATAGTCGGGGGGAAAAATACACAGATACGCAGTATTTT
-	TRBJ1-1	TRBV11-2	-	CASSPPGWNEAFF	TGTGCCAGCAGCCCACCCGGGTGGAATGAAGCTTTCTTT
-	TRBJ2-5	TRBV2	TRBD1	CASREGQGKTQYF	TGTGCCAGCAGGGAGGGACAGGGGAAGACCCAGTACTTC
-	TRBJ1-5	TRBV12-3/TRBV12-4	-	CASSFRRHQPQHF	TGTGCCAGCAGTTTCCGCCGGCATCAGCCCCAGCATTTT
-	TRBJ2-3	TRBV29-1	TRBD2	CSVDGTSGGTDTQYF	TGCAGCGTGGATGGGACTAGCGGGGGAACAGATACGCAGTATTTT
-	TRBJ1-1	TRBV7-9	-	CASSLVAEAFF	TGTGCCAGCAGCTTAGTGGCTGAAGCTTTCTTT
-	TRBJ2-7	TRBV27	-	CASSPNSRREQYF	TGTGCCAGCAGTCCCAACAGCCGTCGGGAGCAGTACTTC
-	TRBJ2-4	TRBV2	TRBD2	CASSLAGRKNIQYF	TGTGCCAGCAGTTTAGCGGGGCGTAAAAACATTCAGTACTTC
-	TRBJ1-3	TRBV5-6	-	CASSLGARPNTIYF	TGTGCCAGCAGCTTGGGGGCCAGGCCAAACACCATATATTTT
-	TRBJ1-1	TRBV7-6	-	CASSLGAPGDGWGAFF	TGTGCCAGCAGCCTAGGGGCACCCGGAGACGGATGGGGGGCTTTCTTT
-	TRBJ2-3	TRBV4-3	TRBD2	CASSQDRPREVRTDTQYF	TGCGCCAGCAGCCAAGATCGTCCGCGGGAGGTGCGCACAGATACGCAGTATTTT
few	TRBJ1-3	TRBV7-2	-	CASSFVVGYTIYF	TGTGCCAGCAGCTTCGTAGTTGGGTACACCATATATTTT
-	TRBJ2-2	TRBV27	-	CASSFWDTGELFF	TGTGCCAGCAGTTTTTGGGACACCGGGGAGCTGTTTTTT
-	TRBJ2-7	TRBV5-1	-	CASSLKDGAYEQYF	TGCGCCAGCAGCTTGAAGGACGGAGCCTACGAGCAGTACTTC
-	TRBJ1-2	TRBV29-1	-	CSVDPYPMRRRDGYTF	TGCAGCGTTGACCCCTACCCCATGAGGCGTCGGGATGGCTACACCTTC
-	TRBJ2-3	TRBV7-2	TRBD2	CASSLYVLAGARTDTQYF	TGTGCCAGCAGCTTATACGTGCTAGCGGGAGCCCGCACAGATACGCAGTATTTT
-	TRBJ2-5	TRBV18	-	CASSPPSGFLSQYF	TGTGCCAGCTCACCACCGTCAGGCTTTTTATCCCAGTACTTC
-	TRBJ2-5	TRBV7-8	-	CASSIDRRGSLETQYF	TGTGCCAGCAGCATCGACAGGAGGGGTTCATTGGAGACCCAGTACTTC
-	TRBJ1-4	TRBV27	TRBD1	CASSSHRGGGEKLFF	TGTGCCAGCAGTTCCCACAGGGGAGGGGGTGAAAAACTGTTTTTT
-	TRBJ2-1	TRBV9	TRBD2	CASSAPLGERELGTVF	TGTGCCAGCAGCGCCCCCTTGGGGGAGCGGGAGCTCGGGACGGTCTTC
-	TRBJ1-1	TRBV14	-	CASSQEYGTEAFF	TGTGCCAGCAGCCAAGAGTACGGGACTGAAGCTTTCTTT
-	TRBJ1-5	TRBV28	-	CASRPMGPRQPQHF	TGTGCCAGCAGGCCTATGGGGCCCCGCCAGCCCCAGCATTTT
-	TRBJ1-4	TRBV5-6	TRBD1	CASSWGLRDRDEKLFF	TGTGCCAGCAGCTGGGGACTCCGGGACAGGGATGAAAAACTGTTTTTT
-	TRBJ1-1	TRBV5-1	-	CASTSNGNTEAFF	TGCGCCAGCACCTCCAACGGGAACACTGAAGCTTTCTTT
-	TRBJ1-4	TRBV7-2	-	CASRIGGRANEKLFF	TGTGCCAGCAGAATTGGGGGGCGGGCTAATGAAAAACTGTTTTTT
-	TRBJ2-5	TRBV7-2	-	CASSFQGMEETQYF	TGTGCCAGCAGCTTTCAGGGCATGGAGGAGACCCAGTACTTC
once	TRBJ2-1	TRBV3-1/TRBV3-2	TRBD1	CASSLGQSSYNEQFF	TGTGCCAGCAGCTTGGGACAGAGCTCCTACAATGAGCAGTTCTTC
-	TRBJ2-7	TRBV25-1	-	CASSEFGRGRSDEQYF	TGTGCCAGCAGTGAATTTGGGCGGGGACGTTCTGACGAGCAGTACTTC
once	TRBJ1-2	TRBV11-3	-	CASSLEGTLHGYTF	TGTGCCAGCAGCTTAGAGGGGACCCTGCATGGCTACACCTTC
once	TRBJ2-2	TRBV3-1/TRBV3-2	-	CASSQVGNTGELFF	TGTGCCAGCAGCCAAGTTGGGAACACCGGGGAGCTGTTTTTT
-	TRBJ2-1	TRBV9	TRBD2	CASSLAGGPVNEQFF	TGTGCCAGCAGCCTGGCGGGAGGGCCCGTCAATGAGCAGTTCTTC
-	TRBJ1-2	TRBV4-2	TRBD1	CASSQGQGNRGYTF	TGTGCCAGCAGCCAAGGACAGGGAAATAGAGGCTACACCTTC
-	TRBJ2-1	TRBV19	TRBD1	CASSVYGQGSYNEQFF	TGTGCCAGTAGTGTTTACGGACAGGGCTCCTACAATGAGCAGTTCTTC
-	TRBJ2-7	TRBV7-9	-	CASSFDYEQYF	TGTGCCAGCAGCTTCGACTACGAGCAGTACTTC
-	TRBJ1-4	TRBV5-4	-	CASSSSGSGREKLFF	TGTGCCAGCAGCTCATCCGGCTCGGGCCGGGAAAAACTGTTTTTT
-	TRBJ1-4	TRBV19	-	CASTDRGNMRNEKLFF	TGTGCCAGTACCGATAGGGGGAACATGCGTAATGAAAAACTGTTTTTT
-	TRBJ1-3	TRBV5-4	-	CASSLAEIGHGNTIYF	TGTGCCAGCAGCTTGGCCGAGATAGGACATGGAAACACCATATATTTT
-	TRBJ1-1	TRBV3-1/TRBV3-2	-	CASSPLPGRNTEAFF	TGTGCCAGCAGCCCACTCCCTGGGAGGAACACTGAAGCTTTCTTT
-	TRBJ1-1	TRBV2	-	CASSPGLPEAFF	TGTGCCAGCAGTCCCGGACTGCCTGAAGCTTTCTTT
once	TRBJ2-7	TRBV7-2	TRBD1	CASSSNRGSGEQYF	TGTGCCAGCAGCTCCAACAGGGGGTCGGGCGAGCAGTACTTC
-	TRBJ1-4	TRBV7-9	-	CASSSASKLVGKLFF	TGTGCCAGCAGCTCAGCGAGCAAGCTGGTGGGAAAACTGTTTTTT